A selection of T cell receptor beta chains follows, all from one sample in a study of shared T cell receptors in the human thymus. The protocol was immunoSEQ multiplex PCR, while the TCRdb copy is restricted to in-frame clones and leaves out a portion. The sample contains hundreds of thousands of clones, roughly 90% of which appear only once. The sample was also reused in another study, on human thymus T cells.

The sample taken for sequencing was thymocytes. These receptors all come from a boy under three years old with a congenital heart defect. Each CDR3 is given with its conserved first and last residue. Fields, in order: J gene, V gene, clone size, D gene, CDR3 DNA, CDR3 protein. D genes are given only for firm matches. Not all rows give a size; the values are once, few, many and, for expanded clones, a class.

TRBJ1-5,TRBV29-1,NA,NA,TGCAGCGTGTCAGGGCCGGGTCAGCCCCAGCATTTT,CSVSGPGQPQHF
TRBJ2-5,TRBV4-1,few,NA,TGCGCCAGCAGCCAAGGGCGGACACATGGTAAAGAGACCCAGTACTTC,CASSQGRTHGKETQYF
TRBJ2-1,TRBV7-2,NA,TRBD2,TGTGCCAGCAGCTTAGCAGGTTTAGAAACGGGGACTAGCGGGTACAATGAGCAGTTCTTC,CASSLAGLETGTSGYNEQFF
TRBJ2-2,TRBV11-2,NA,TRBD2,TGTGCCAGCACCCTATCAGGACTAGCGAACACCGGGGAGCTGTTTTTT,CASTLSGLANTGELFF
TRBJ2-1,TRBV6-5,NA,NA,TGTGCCAGCAGTTCGTGGCCCCCCAATGAGCAGTTCTTC,CASSSWPPNEQFF
TRBJ2-3,TRBV5-1,once,NA,TGCGCCAGCAGGAAGGTCACGGGAGTAGTGTCAGATACGCAGTATTTT,CASRKVTGVVSDTQYF
TRBJ1-2,TRBV5-6,NA,NA,TGTGCCAGCAGCTCCAAGGGAGATGGCTACACCTTC,CASSSKGDGYTF
TRBJ1-3,TRBV19,NA,NA,TGTGCCAGTAGTATAGACGGGGACAACTCTGGAAACACCATATATTTT,CASSIDGDNSGNTIYF
TRBJ2-1,TRBV30,once,TRBD2,TGTGCCTGGAGTGTAAAGCGGGGGTCCTACAATGAGCAGTTCTTC,CAWSVKRGSYNEQFF
TRBJ2-5,TRBV19,NA,NA,TGTGCCAGTAGCGACAGGTTTCAAGAGACCCAGTACTTC,CASSDRFQETQYF
TRBJ2-3,TRBV2,once,TRBD2,TGTGCCAGCAGTGAGGGACTAGCGGCCTCAGATACGCAGTATTTT,CASSEGLAASDTQYF
TRBJ1-5,TRBV4-3,NA,NA,TGCGCCAGCAGCCAAGAAGTCGGGGGGACCCAGCATTTT,CASSQEVGGTQHF
TRBJ2-3,TRBV6-5,NA,TRBD2,TGTGCCAGCAGTTACTCGAATAGCGGGAAAGGTTATACGCAGTATTTT,CASSYSNSGKGYTQYF
TRBJ2-7,TRBV5-6,NA,NA,TGTGCCAGCAGCTTGTCAGCACCCCCTAGATACGAGCAGTACTTC,CASSLSAPPRYEQYF
TRBJ2-1,TRBV4-3,NA,TRBD1,TGCGCCAGCAGCCTGGGACAGGTCCCGAACAATGAGCAGTTCTTC,CASSLGQVPNNEQFF
TRBJ2-1,TRBV2,NA,TRBD2,TGTGCCAGCAGTAGGTACGGTCTTCTAGCGGGAAACAATGAGCAGTTCTTC,CASSRYGLLAGNNEQFF
TRBJ1-5,TRBV30,NA,TRBD1,TGTGCCTGGAGTTCGCCAGGGGGTTCCAATCAGCCCCAGCATTTT,CAWSSPGGSNQPQHF
TRBJ2-7,TRBV15,NA,TRBD1,TGTGCCACCAGCCAATCTACAGGGGTTATGGGCTACGAGCAGTACTTC,CATSQSTGVMGYEQYF
TRBJ2-2,TRBV28,NA,TRBD1,TGTGCCAGCAGTTGGACAGGGGTGGGAACCGGGGAGCTGTTTTTT,CASSWTGVGTGELFF
TRBJ2-7,TRBV30,NA,NA,TGTGCCTGGAGTGAAAAAGGACAGATCTCCTACGAGCAGTACTTC,CAWSEKGQISYEQYF
TRBJ2-1,TRBV28,NA,TRBD1,TGTGCCAGCAGTCTGGGGACAGGGAGGATCAATGAGCAGTTCTTC,CASSLGTGRINEQFF
TRBJ2-1,TRBV21-1,NA,NA,TGTGCCAGCAGCACCCCGACAGGAGGCTCCTACAATGAGCAGTTCTTC,CASSTPTGGSYNEQFF
TRBJ2-5,TRBV6-1,NA,TRBD1,TGTGCCAGCAGTGACCCGGGACAGAAAGAGACCCAGTACTTC,CASSDPGQKETQYF
TRBJ2-1,TRBV9,NA,TRBD2,TGTGCCAGCAGCGTAGCAGTCCTAGCGGATGAGCAGTTCTTC,CASSVAVLADEQFF
TRBJ2-7,TRBV28,NA,TRBD1,TGTGCCAGCAGTTCCCACCCCAGGGGGCGGGACACCTACGAGCAGTACTTC,CASSSHPRGRDTYEQYF
TRBJ2-2,TRBV18,few,NA,TGTGCCAGCTCTTCTCCGGAGGTCGGGGAGCTGTTTTTT,CASSSPEVGELFF
TRBJ1-2,TRBV6-5,NA,TRBD1,TGTGCCAGCAGTCACCGGACAGGGAATGGCTACACCTTC,CASSHRTGNGYTF
TRBJ2-2,TRBV7-2,NA,NA,TGTGCCAGCAGCTTAAGCTTAGCCTCAGGGGCGGGAGAAGTCGGGGAGCTGTTTTTT,CASSLSLASGAGEVGELFF
TRBJ2-2,TRBV11-2,NA,TRBD2,TGTGCCAGCAGCTTAGCGAGCGGGAGAGGCGTCACCGGGGAGCTGTTTTTT,CASSLASGRGVTGELFF
TRBJ1-1,TRBV27,once,TRBD1,TGTGCCAGCAGTTTTCAAGACAGGGGGCTCGTGAACACTGAAGCTTTCTTT,CASSFQDRGLVNTEAFF
TRBJ1-1,TRBV29-1,NA,TRBD1,TGCAGCGTTGAAGTTTGGTGGGCAGGGGGTGACACTGAAGCTTTCTTT,CSVEVWWAGGDTEAFF
TRBJ1-1,TRBV5-1,NA,NA,TGCGCCAGCAGCCTGAACAGGTCACCGAACACTGAAGCTTTCTTT,CASSLNRSPNTEAFF
TRBJ1-4,TRBV19,few,NA,TGTGCCAGTAGTATGAGAAGCCTCCGGGAAAAACTGTTTTTT,CASSMRSLREKLFF
TRBJ2-7,TRBV6-5,NA,NA,TGTGCCAGCAGTGCTAGGGACTCCTACTACGAGCAGTACTTC,CASSARDSYYEQYF
TRBJ1-5,TRBV28,NA,TRBD1,TGTGCCAGCAGTTTAAGCCCCCGGACAGGCGGGAATAGCAATCAGCCCCAGCATTTT,CASSLSPRTGGNSNQPQHF
TRBJ1-2,TRBV7-8,NA,TRBD1,TGTGCCAGCAGCTCCTTCCAGGGGGAGAGTGGCTACACCTTC,CASSSFQGESGYTF
TRBJ2-3,TRBV9,NA,NA,TGTGCATCGACGGGGGAGGATGGGAGAGATACGCAGTATTTT,CASTGEDGRDTQYF
TRBJ2-7,TRBV15,NA,NA,TGTGCCACCAGCCAGGAGCGGGCGGAGAGCGACGAGCAGTACTTC,CATSQERAESDEQYF
TRBJ2-5,TRBV9,NA,TRBD2,TGTGCCAGCAGCGGGTTAGCGGGAGAGGAGACCCAGTACTTC,CASSGLAGEETQYF
TRBJ2-6,TRBV27,NA,NA,TGTGCCAGCAGAATTAAAGGGAGCTCTGGGGCCAACGTCCTGACTTTC,CASRIKGSSGANVLTF
TRBJ1-2,TRBV6-1,NA,TRBD1,TGTGCCAGCAGTCCCTCGACAGGGGTGAACTATGGCTACACCTTC,CASSPSTGVNYGYTF
TRBJ2-7,TRBV4-1,NA,NA,TGCGCCAGCAGCGCCAAGTATCTGGGTGGGGGGGAGCAGTACTTC,CASSAKYLGGGEQYF
TRBJ1-4,TRBV18,NA,TRBD1,TGTGCCAGCTCACCACTACAGGGGGCTGGTGAAAAACTGTTTTTT,CASSPLQGAGEKLFF
TRBJ2-7,TRBV4-2,NA,TRBD2,TGTGCCAGCAGCCAAGTATATCAGTCTCAGGCGGGGGCCTACGAGCAGTACTTC,CASSQVYQSQAGAYEQYF
TRBJ2-7,TRBV19,NA,TRBD2,TGTGCCAGTAGTATCGCCGGGACTAGCGGGAGGCCAAGCTCCTACGAGCAGTACTTC,CASSIAGTSGRPSSYEQYF
TRBJ2-6,TRBV19,NA,TRBD1,TGTGCCAGTAGTATCAGGGGGCTCAGTGGGGCCAACGTCCTGACTTTC,CASSIRGLSGANVLTF
TRBJ2-2,TRBV7-8,NA,TRBD2,TGTGCCAGCAGCTGGACTAGCGGGAGGGCCTCGGACACCGGGGAGCTGTTTTTT,CASSWTSGRASDTGELFF